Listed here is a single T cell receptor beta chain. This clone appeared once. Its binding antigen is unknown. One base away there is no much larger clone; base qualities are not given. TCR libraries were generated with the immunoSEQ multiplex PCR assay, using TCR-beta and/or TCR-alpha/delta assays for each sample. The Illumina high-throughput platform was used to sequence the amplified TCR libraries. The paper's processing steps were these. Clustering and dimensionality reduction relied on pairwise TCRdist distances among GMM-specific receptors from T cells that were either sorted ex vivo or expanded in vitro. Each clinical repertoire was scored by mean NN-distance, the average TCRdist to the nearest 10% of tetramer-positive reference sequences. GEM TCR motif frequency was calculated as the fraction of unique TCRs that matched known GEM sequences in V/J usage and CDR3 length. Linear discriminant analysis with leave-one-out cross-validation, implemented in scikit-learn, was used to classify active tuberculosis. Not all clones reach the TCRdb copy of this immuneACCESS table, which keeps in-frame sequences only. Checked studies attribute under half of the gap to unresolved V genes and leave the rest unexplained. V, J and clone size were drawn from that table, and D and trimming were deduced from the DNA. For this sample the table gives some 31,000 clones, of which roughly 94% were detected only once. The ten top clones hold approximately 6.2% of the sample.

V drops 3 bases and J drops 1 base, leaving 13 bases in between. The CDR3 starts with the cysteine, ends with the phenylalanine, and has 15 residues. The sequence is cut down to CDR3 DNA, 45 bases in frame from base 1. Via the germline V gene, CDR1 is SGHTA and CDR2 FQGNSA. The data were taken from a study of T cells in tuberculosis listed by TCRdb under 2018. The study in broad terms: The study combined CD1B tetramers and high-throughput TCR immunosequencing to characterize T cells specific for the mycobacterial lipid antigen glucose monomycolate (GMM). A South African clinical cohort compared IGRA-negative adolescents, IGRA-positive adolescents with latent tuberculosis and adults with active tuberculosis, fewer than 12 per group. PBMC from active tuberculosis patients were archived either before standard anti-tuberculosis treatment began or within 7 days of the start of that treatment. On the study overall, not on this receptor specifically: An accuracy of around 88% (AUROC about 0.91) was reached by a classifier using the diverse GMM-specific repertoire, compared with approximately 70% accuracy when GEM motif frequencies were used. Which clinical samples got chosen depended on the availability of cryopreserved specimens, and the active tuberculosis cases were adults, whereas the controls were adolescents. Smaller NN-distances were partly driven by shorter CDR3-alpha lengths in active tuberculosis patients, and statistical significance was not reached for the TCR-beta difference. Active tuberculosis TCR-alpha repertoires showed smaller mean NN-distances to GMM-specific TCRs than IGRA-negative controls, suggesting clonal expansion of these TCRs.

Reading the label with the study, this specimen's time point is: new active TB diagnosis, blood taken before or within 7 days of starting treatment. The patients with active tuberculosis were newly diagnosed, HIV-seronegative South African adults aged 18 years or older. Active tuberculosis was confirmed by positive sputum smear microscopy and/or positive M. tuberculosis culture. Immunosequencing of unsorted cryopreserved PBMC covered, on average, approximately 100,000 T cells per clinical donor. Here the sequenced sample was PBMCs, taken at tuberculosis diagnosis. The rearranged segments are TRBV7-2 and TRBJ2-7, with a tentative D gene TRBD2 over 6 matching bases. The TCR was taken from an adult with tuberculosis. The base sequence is TGTGCCAGCAGCTTCCCAGGGACTGGTTCCTACGAGCAGTACTTC. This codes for CASSFPGTGSYEQYF.